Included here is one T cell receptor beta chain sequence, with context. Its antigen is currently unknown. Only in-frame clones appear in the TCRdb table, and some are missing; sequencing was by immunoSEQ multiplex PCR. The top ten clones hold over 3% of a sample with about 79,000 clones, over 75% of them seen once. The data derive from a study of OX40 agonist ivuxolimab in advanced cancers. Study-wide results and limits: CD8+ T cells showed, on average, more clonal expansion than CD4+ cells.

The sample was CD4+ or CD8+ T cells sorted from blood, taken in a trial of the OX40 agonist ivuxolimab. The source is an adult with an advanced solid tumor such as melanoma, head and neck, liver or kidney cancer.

CDR3 coding DNA: TGTGCCAGCAGCCCCTCCGGGACAGGGTTCCACGAGCAGTACTTC. Amino acids: CASSPSGTGFHEQYF. The genes are TRBV7-3 and TRBJ2-7; TRBD1 aligns across 9 bases. CDR1 is SGHTA, CDR2 FQGTGA, per germline. The ends lost 5 bases at V and 5 bases at J; junction bases unmatched: 10. The CDR3 contains 15 residues.